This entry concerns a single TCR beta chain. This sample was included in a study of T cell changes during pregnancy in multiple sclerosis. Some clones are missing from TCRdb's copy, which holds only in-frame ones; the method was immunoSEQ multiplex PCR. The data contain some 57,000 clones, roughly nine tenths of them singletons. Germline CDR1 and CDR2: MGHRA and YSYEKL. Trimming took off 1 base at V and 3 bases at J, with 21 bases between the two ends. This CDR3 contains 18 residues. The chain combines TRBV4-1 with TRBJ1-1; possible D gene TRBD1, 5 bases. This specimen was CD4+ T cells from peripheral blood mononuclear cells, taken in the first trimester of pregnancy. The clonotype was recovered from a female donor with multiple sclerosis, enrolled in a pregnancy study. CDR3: CASSQGTQGLGVDTEAFF. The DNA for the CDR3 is TGCGCCAGCAGCCAAGGCACCCAGGGACTAGGGGTCGACACTGAAGCTTTCTTT.